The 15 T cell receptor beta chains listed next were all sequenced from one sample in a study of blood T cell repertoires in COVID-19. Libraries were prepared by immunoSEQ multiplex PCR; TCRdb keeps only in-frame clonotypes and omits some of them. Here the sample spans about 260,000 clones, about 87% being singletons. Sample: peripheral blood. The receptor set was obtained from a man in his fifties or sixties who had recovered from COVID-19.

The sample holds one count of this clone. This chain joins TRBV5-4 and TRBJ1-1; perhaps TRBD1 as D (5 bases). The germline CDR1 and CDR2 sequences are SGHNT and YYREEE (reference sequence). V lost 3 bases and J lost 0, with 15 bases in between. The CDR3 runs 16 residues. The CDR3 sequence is CASSSEFWTLNTEAFF. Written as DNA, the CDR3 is TGTGCCAGCAGCTCGGAATTTTGGACATTGAACACTGAAGCTTTCTTT.

The CDR3 DNA reads as TGTGCCAGCAGCTTAGTACGCGTTAAGCCTACCTACGAGCAGTACTTC. As protein: CASSLVRVKPTYEQYF. The chain links TRBV7-9 to TRBJ2-7; D not resolved. V lost 1 base and J lost 2, with 15 bases in between. Germline lookup yields CDR1 SEHNR and CDR2 FQNEAQ (reference sequence). The CDR3 has 16 residues.

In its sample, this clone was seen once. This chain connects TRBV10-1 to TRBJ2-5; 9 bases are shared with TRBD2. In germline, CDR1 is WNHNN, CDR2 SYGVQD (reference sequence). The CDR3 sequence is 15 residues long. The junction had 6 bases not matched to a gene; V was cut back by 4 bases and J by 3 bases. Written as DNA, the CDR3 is TGCGCCAGCAGTGCTGGACTAGCGCAGAAAGAGACCCAGTACTTC. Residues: CASSAGLAQKETQYF.

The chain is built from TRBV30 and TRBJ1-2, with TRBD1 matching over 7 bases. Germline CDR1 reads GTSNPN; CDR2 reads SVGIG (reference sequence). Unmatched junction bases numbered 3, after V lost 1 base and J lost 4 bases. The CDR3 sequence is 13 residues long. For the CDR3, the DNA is TGTGCCTGGAGTGACGGGACAGTCTATGGCTACACCTTC. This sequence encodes CAWSDGTVYGYTF.

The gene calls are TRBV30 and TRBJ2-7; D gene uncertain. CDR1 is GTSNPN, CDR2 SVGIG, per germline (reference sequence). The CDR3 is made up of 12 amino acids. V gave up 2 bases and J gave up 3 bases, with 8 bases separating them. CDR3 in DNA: TGTGCCTGGAGTCCCCCGGGCTACGAGCAGTACTTC. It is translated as CAWSPPGYEQYF.

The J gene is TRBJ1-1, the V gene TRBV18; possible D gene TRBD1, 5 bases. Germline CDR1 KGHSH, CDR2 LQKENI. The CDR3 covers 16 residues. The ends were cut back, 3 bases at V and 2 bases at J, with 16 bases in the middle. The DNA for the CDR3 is TGTGCCAGCTCACCCCTGAGCGGGACGCCTAACACTGAAGCTTTCTTT. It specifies CASSPLSGTPNTEAFF.

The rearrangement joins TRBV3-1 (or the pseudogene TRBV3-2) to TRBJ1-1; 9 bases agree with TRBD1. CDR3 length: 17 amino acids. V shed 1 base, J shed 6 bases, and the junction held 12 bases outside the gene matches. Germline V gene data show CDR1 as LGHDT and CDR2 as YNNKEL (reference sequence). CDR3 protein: CASSQGTGGSWGAEAFF. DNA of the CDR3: TGTGCCAGCAGCCAAGGTACAGGGGGCTCGTGGGGCGCTGAAGCTTTCTTT.

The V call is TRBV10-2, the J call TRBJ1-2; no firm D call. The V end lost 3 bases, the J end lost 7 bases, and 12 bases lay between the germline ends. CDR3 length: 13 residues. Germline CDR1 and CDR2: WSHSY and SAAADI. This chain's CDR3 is CASSEQPHVGYTF. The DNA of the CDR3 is TGCGCCAGCAGTGAACAGCCGCACGTTGGCTACACCTTC.

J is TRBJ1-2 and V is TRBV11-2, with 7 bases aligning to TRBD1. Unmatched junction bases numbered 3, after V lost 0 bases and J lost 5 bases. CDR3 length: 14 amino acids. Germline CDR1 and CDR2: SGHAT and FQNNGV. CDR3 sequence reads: CASSLDGTVYGYTF. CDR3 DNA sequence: TGTGCCAGCAGCTTAGATGGGACAGTGTATGGCTACACCTTC.

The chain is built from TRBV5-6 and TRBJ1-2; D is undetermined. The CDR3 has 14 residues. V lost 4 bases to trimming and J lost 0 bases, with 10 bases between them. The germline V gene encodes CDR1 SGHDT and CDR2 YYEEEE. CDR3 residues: CASSLPGANYGYTF. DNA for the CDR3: TGTGCCAGCAGCCTTCCCGGGGCTAACTATGGCTACACCTTC.

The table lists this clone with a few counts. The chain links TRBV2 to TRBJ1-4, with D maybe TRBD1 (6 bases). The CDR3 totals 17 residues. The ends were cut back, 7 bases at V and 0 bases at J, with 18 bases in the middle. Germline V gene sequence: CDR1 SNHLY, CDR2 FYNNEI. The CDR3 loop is CASKEAGAPATNEKLFF. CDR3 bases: TGTGCCAGCAAGGAGGCGGGGGCCCCTGCAACTAATGAAAAACTGTTTTTT.

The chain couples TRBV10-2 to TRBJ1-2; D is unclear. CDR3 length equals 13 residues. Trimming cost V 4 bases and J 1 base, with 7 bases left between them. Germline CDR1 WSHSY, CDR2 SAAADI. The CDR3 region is CASSAFFNYGYTF. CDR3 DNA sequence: TGCGCCAGCAGTGCCTTCTTTAACTATGGCTACACCTTC.

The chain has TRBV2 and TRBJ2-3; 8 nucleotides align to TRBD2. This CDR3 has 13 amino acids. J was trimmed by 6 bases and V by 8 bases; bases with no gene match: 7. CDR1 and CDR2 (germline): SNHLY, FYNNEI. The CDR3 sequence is CASWSGGRDTQYF. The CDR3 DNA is TGTGCCAGCTGGAGCGGGGGAAGGGATACGCAGTATTTT.

The CDR3 protein is CASTTGGYTGANVLTF. The CDR3 nucleotides are TGTGCCAGCACCACAGGGGGCTATACTGGGGCCAACGTCCTGACTTTC. The chain links TRBV27 to TRBJ2-6, with TRBD1 identical over 9 bases. Germline CDR1 and CDR2: MNHEY and SMNVEV (reference sequence). After removal of 7 bases from V and 2 bases from J, the junction contained 6 bases not matched to a gene. This CDR3 spans 16 amino acids.

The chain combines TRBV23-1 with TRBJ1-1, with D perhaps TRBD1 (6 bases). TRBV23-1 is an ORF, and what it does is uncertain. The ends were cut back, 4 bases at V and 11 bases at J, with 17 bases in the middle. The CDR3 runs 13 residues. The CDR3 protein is CASSPWTVERAFF. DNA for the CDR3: TGCGCCAGCAGTCCCTGGACAGTCGAGAGGGCTTTCTTT.